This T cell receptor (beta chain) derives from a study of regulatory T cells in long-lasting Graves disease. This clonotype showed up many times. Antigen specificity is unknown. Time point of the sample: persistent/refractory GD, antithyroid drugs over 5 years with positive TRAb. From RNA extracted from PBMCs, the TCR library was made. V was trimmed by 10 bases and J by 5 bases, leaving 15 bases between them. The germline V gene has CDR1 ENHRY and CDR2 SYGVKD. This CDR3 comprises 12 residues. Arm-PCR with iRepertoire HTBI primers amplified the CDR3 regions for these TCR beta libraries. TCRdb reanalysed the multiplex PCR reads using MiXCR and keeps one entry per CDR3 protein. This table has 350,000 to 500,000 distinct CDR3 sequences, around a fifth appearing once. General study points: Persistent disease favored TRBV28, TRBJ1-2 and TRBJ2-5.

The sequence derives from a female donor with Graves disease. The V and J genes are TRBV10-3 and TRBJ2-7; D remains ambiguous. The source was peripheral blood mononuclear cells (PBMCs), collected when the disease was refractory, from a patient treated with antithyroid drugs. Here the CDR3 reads CATGKQQDEQYF. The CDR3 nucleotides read TGTGCCACCGGCAAACAGCAAGACGAGCAGTACTTC.